This TCR beta chain emerged from a study of T cell responses to AZD1222 COVID-19 vaccine. Whole-study context: Analyses pooled second doses at about 4 or about 12 weeks. Study-level results: Vaccine-associated CD4 TCRs ranged over spike, dominating at 160-218 and 743-854.

Only a few counts were recorded for this clone. Its antigen is unknown. Germline V gives CDR1 MRHNA, CDR2 SNTAGT. The CDR3 extends over 15 amino acids. Trimming shortened V by 0 bases and J by 2 bases, and 8 bases separated the two germline ends. Only in-frame clones appear in the TCRdb table, and some are missing; sequencing was by immunoSEQ multiplex PCR. Of fewer than 200,000 clones in the sample, roughly 92% were seen once. The TCR was taken from an adult in good health. The chain carries TRBV6-4 and TRBJ1-5; TRBD1 is a possible D gene (5 bases). Sequenced material: peripheral blood, taken on day 0 of AZD1222 vaccination. In nucleotides, the CDR3 is TGTGCCAGCAGTGACTCAGGGGAAGGCAATCAGCCCCAGCATTTT. Residues: CASSDSGEGNQPQHF.